Each of the 5 T cell receptor beta chains below was sequenced from the same sample in a study of beta chain features in type 1 diabetes. Isolated RNA was reverse transcribed in full, so expressed TCRB transcripts were sequenced. Produced via immunoSEQ multiplex PCR; TCRdb's table is partial and in-frame only. Of around 240,000 clones listed, over 7.5% are singletons. Material: naive CD4+ T cells from blood. These receptors originate from a woman in her late teens or twenties in good health.

In its sample, this clone was seen a few times. The V and J genes are TRBV5-1 and TRBJ2-7; 10 nucleotides agree with TRBD2. CDR3 length equals 14 residues. J was trimmed by 5 bases and V by 1 base; bases with no gene match: 3. Germline-derived CDR1 and CDR2 are SGHRS and YFSETQ. CDR3 loop: CASSLTSGTHEQYF. In DNA form, the CDR3 reads TGCGCCAGCAGCTTGACTAGCGGGACGCACGAGCAGTACTTC.

This clone was counted only a few times. J is TRBJ2-7 and V is TRBV5-1; tentatively, D is TRBD1 (6 bases). This CDR3 spans 14 amino acids. V lost 4 bases to trimming and J lost 5 bases, with 16 bases between them. Germline CDR1 is SGHRS and CDR2 is YFSETQ. This CDR3 is CASSGYTGQDEQYF. The CDR3 nucleotides are TGCGCCAGCAGCGGCTATACGGGACAAGACGAGCAGTACTTC.

The chain carries TRBV2 and TRBJ2-1; tentative D call: TRBD1 (7 bases). V lost 6 bases to trimming and J lost 3 bases, with 12 bases between them. Germline values: CDR1 SNHLY, CDR2 FYNNEI. This CDR3 is 14 amino acids long. The CDR3 is CASRRGTDYNEQFF. The DNA for the CDR3 is TGTGCCAGCAGACGGGGGACAGACTACAATGAGCAGTTCTTC.

V usage is TRBV5-1 and J usage is TRBJ2-6, with D perhaps TRBD1 (5 bases). The CDR3 has 15 amino acids. Germline loops: CDR1 SGHRS, CDR2 YFSETQ. Trimming pared 1 base from V and 4 bases from J, leaving 9 bases between. The CDR3 nucleotides are TGCGCCAGCAGCTTGCAGGGAACGGGGGCCAACGTCCTGACTTTC. This encodes CASSLQGTGANVLTF.

The V and J genes are TRBV6-5 and TRBJ2-3, with 7 nucleotides matching TRBD2. This CDR3 has 13 residues. Germline trimming cut 5 bases from V and 6 bases from J; bases unmatched to any gene: 5. Per the germline V gene, CDR1 is MNHEY and CDR2 is SVGAGI. In nucleotides, the CDR3 is TGTGCCAGCAGTGCAACTAGCGAGGATACGCAGTATTTT. It yields the protein CASSATSEDTQYF.